The clone carrying this TCR beta chain has just a few counts. Its antigen remains unknown. The CDR3 consists of 14 residues. Trimming left V 6 bases short and J 6 bases short, with 16 bases between. Germline V gives CDR1 MNHNY, CDR2 SVGAGI (reference sequence). Unique molecular identifier tags were affixed to discrete cDNA molecules. TCRdb fed the 5' RACE reads into MiXCR, producing one record per CDR3 protein. The sample comprises 100,000 to 150,000 distinct CDR3 sequences, 15% of which are singletons, and just over 20% rests with the top ten. The data originate from a study of early T cells in non-severe SARS-CoV-2 infection. Overall study context: Sequencing was performed on bulk RNA from unsorted whole blood, leaving chains unpaired.

Study findings and constraints: CD4 and private specificities were missed by VDJdb matching, which favored anti-spike CD8 responses.

The source of this sequence is an adult who was a healthcare worker with PCR-confirmed SARS-CoV-2 infection or an uninfected control (not recorded which). The chain joins TRBV6-6 to TRBJ2-3; TRBD1 is a possible D gene (6 bases). The specimen sequenced was whole blood. This CDR3 is CASSTTGFIDTQYF. CDR3 bases: TGTGCCAGCAGCACCACAGGGTTCATCGATACGCAGTATTTT.